These T cell receptor beta chains were read from a single sample in a study of T cell changes during pregnancy in multiple sclerosis. The table came from immunoSEQ multiplex PCR; TCRdb's copy has only in-frame clones and leaves some out. The sample includes 85,000 to 95,000 clones, 90% to 95% of them seen just once. Sequences were derived from peripheral blood, sampled after pregnancy. These receptor sequences come from a female donor in good health, enrolled as a control in a pregnancy study. The CDR3 runs from the conserved cysteine through the conserved F or W. The order of the fields is J gene, clone size, V gene, D gene, CDR3 protein, CDR3 DNA. D genes are given only for firm matches. Some rows have no size entry. The others give once, few or many, or a class for an expanded clone.

j_gene: TRBJ2-5
abundance: .
v_gene: TRBV30
d_gene: .
CDR3aa: CAWRPGGLETQYF
CDR3nt: TGTGCCTGGAGGCCGGGGGGCTTGGAGACCCAGTACTTC

j_gene: TRBJ1-2
abundance: .
v_gene: TRBV5-4
d_gene: .
CDR3aa: CASSLAPGDGYTF
CDR3nt: TGTGCCAGCAGCTTGGCCCCGGGGGATGGCTACACCTTC

j_gene: TRBJ2-7
abundance: .
v_gene: TRBV2
d_gene: .
CDR3aa: CASTEEKVSYEQYF
CDR3nt: TGTGCCAGCACCGAGGAGAAAGTCTCCTACGAGCAGTACTTC

j_gene: TRBJ1-1
abundance: .
v_gene: TRBV5-1
d_gene: TRBD1
CDR3aa: CASSAGTGAFGTEAFF
CDR3nt: TGCGCCAGCAGCGCCGGGACAGGTGCGTTCGGCACTGAAGCTTTCTTT

j_gene: TRBJ2-5
abundance: .
v_gene: TRBV25-1
d_gene: .
CDR3aa: CASGGETQYF
CDR3nt: TGTGCCAGTGGAGGGGAGACCCAGTACTTC

j_gene: TRBJ2-7
abundance: .
v_gene: TRBV19
d_gene: TRBD1
CDR3aa: CASSDRDRGWYEQYF
CDR3nt: TGTGCCAGTAGTGACCGGGACAGGGGATGGTACGAGCAGTACTTC

j_gene: TRBJ1-1
abundance: .
v_gene: TRBV7-9
d_gene: .
CDR3aa: CASSSFRGARTEAFF
CDR3nt: TGTGCCAGCAGCTCTTTTCGGGGGGCGCGAACTGAAGCTTTCTTT

j_gene: TRBJ2-7
abundance: .
v_gene: TRBV7-2
d_gene: .
CDR3aa: CASSLDRAYEQYF
CDR3nt: TGTGCCAGCAGCTTAGACAGGGCCTACGAGCAGTACTTC

j_gene: TRBJ1-2
abundance: .
v_gene: TRBV25-1
d_gene: TRBD1
CDR3aa: CASSDDRGHHYGYTF
CDR3nt: TGTGCCAGCAGTGATGACAGGGGACATCACTATGGCTACACCTTC

j_gene: TRBJ1-1
abundance: .
v_gene: TRBV11-2
d_gene: TRBD1
CDR3aa: CASSSRQGKAFF
CDR3nt: TGTGCCAGCAGCTCCAGACAGGGTAAAGCTTTCTTT

j_gene: TRBJ2-7
abundance: .
v_gene: TRBV28
d_gene: TRBD1
CDR3aa: CASRTGYEQYF
CDR3nt: TGTGCCAGCCGGACAGGCTACGAGCAGTACTTC

j_gene: TRBJ1-5
abundance: .
v_gene: TRBV6-5
d_gene: .
CDR3aa: CASSPFGGVQPQHF
CDR3nt: TGTGCCAGCAGTCCCTTCGGGGGTGTACAGCCCCAGCATTTT

j_gene: TRBJ1-5
abundance: .
v_gene: TRBV28
d_gene: .
CDR3aa: CASSLLPADSNQPQHF
CDR3nt: TGTGCCAGCAGTTTGCTCCCCGCAGATAGCAATCAGCCCCAGCATTTT

j_gene: TRBJ2-3
abundance: few
v_gene: TRBV6-5
d_gene: .
CDR3aa: CASSTGARATDTQYF
CDR3nt: TGTGCCAGCAGTACTGGGGCCAGGGCGACAGATACGCAGTATTTT

j_gene: TRBJ2-6
abundance: .
v_gene: TRBV11-2
d_gene: TRBD1
CDR3aa: CASSPSPGQASGANVLTF
CDR3nt: TGTGCCAGCAGCCCCTCACCGGGACAGGCCTCTGGGGCCAACGTCCTGACTTTC

j_gene: TRBJ1-6
abundance: .
v_gene: TRBV4-2
d_gene: .
CDR3aa: CASSQDQAPSNSPLHF
CDR3nt: TGTGCCAGCAGCCAAGATCAGGCCCCGTCTAATTCACCCCTCCACTTT

j_gene: TRBJ2-1
abundance: once
v_gene: TRBV6-1
d_gene: .
CDR3aa: CASSDNNEQFF
CDR3nt: TGTGCCAGCAGTGATAACAATGAGCAGTTCTTC

j_gene: TRBJ2-2
abundance: once
v_gene: TRBV7-6
d_gene: TRBD1
CDR3aa: CASSSRQGVTGELFF
CDR3nt: TGTGCCAGCAGCTCTCGACAGGGGGTGACCGGGGAGCTGTTTTTT

j_gene: TRBJ2-3
abundance: .
v_gene: TRBV18
d_gene: TRBD2
CDR3aa: CASSPPSGGDTQYF
CDR3nt: TGTGCCAGCTCACCACCGAGCGGGGGGGATACGCAGTATTTT

j_gene: TRBJ2-2
abundance: few
v_gene: TRBV19
d_gene: .
CDR3aa: CASRNQALSNTGELFF
CDR3nt: TGTGCCAGTAGGAACCAGGCGCTTTCGAACACCGGGGAGCTGTTTTTT

j_gene: TRBJ1-6
abundance: .
v_gene: TRBV15
d_gene: .
CDR3aa: CATSRPPGGNYNSPLHF
CDR3nt: TGTGCCACCAGCAGACCTCCCGGGGGGAACTATAATTCACCCCTCCACTTT

j_gene: TRBJ2-7
abundance: .
v_gene: TRBV2
d_gene: TRBD2
CDR3aa: CASRVAGGAYEQYF
CDR3nt: TGTGCCAGCAGGGTAGCGGGGGGGGCCTACGAGCAGTACTTC

j_gene: TRBJ2-3
abundance: .
v_gene: TRBV7-2
d_gene: .
CDR3aa: CASSFRPGIDTQYF
CDR3nt: TGTGCCAGCAGCTTTAGACCGGGGATAGATACGCAGTATTTT

j_gene: TRBJ1-2
abundance: .
v_gene: TRBV13
d_gene: .
CDR3aa: CASSLGGRGVTYGYTF
CDR3nt: TGTGCCAGCAGCTTAGGAGGGCGGGGGGTGACCTATGGCTACACCTTC

j_gene: TRBJ1-3
abundance: .
v_gene: TRBV29-1
d_gene: .
CDR3aa: CSVEKLSSGNTIYF
CDR3nt: TGCAGCGTTGAGAAGCTATCCTCTGGAAACACCATATATTTT

j_gene: TRBJ2-1
abundance: .
v_gene: TRBV9
d_gene: TRBD2
CDR3aa: CASSAQTSGVKNEQFF
CDR3nt: TGTGCCAGCAGCGCCCAGACTAGCGGGGTTAAAAATGAGCAGTTCTTC

j_gene: TRBJ2-7
abundance: once
v_gene: TRBV5-1
d_gene: .
CDR3aa: CASSPQYLGEQYF
CDR3nt: TGCGCCAGCAGCCCCCAGTATCTCGGGGAGCAGTACTTC

j_gene: TRBJ2-1
abundance: .
v_gene: TRBV4-3
d_gene: TRBD2
CDR3aa: CASSQEGLAGGRYNEQFF
CDR3nt: TGCGCCAGCAGCCAGGAGGGACTAGCGGGGGGGCGCTACAATGAGCAGTTCTTC

j_gene: TRBJ1-2
abundance: once
v_gene: TRBV29-1
d_gene: TRBD1
CDR3aa: CSVGRTPSGTGPTNGYTF
CDR3nt: TGCAGCGTCGGACGAACCCCAAGCGGGACAGGGCCCACCAATGGCTACACCTTC

j_gene: TRBJ2-3
abundance: .
v_gene: TRBV6-1
d_gene: .
CDR3aa: CASSGRATDTQYF
CDR3nt: TGTGCCAGCAGTGGAAGAGCCACAGATACGCAGTATTTT

j_gene: TRBJ1-2
abundance: .
v_gene: TRBV11-2
d_gene: .
CDR3aa: CASSLVASGWGDGYTF
CDR3nt: TGTGCCAGCAGCTTAGTCGCCAGTGGTTGGGGGGATGGCTACACCTTC

j_gene: TRBJ1-5
abundance: .
v_gene: TRBV4-2
d_gene: TRBD1
CDR3aa: CASSQGTGDQPQHF
CDR3nt: TGTGCCAGCAGCCAAGGGACAGGGGATCAGCCCCAGCATTTT